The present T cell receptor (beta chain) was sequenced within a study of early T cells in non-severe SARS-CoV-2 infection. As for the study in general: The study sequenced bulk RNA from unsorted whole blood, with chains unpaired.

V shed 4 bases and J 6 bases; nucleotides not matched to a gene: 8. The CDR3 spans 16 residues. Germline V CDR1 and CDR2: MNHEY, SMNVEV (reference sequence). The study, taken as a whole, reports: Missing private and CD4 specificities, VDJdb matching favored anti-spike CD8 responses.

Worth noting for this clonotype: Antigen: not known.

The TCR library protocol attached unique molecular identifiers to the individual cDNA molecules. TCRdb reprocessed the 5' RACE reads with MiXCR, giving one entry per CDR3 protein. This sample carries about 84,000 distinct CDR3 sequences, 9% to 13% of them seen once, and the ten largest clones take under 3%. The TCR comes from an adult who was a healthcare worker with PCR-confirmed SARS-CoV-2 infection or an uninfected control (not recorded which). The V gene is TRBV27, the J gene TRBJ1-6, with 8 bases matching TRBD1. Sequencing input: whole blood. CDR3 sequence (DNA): TGTGCCAGCAGTTCACTCCGGGACAGGTTTAATTCACCCCTCCACTTT. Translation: CASSSLRDRFNSPLHF.